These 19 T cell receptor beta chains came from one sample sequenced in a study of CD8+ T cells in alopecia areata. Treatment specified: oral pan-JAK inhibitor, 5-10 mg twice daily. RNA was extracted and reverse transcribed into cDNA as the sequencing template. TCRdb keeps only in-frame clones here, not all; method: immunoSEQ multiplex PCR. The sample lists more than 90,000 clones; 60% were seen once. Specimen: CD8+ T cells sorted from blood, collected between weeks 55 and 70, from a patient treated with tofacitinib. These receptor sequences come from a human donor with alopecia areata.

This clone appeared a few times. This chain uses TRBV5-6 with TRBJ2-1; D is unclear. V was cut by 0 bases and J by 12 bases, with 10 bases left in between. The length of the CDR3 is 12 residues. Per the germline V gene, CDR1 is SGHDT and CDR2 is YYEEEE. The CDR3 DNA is TGTGCCAGCAGCTTGGACCCTATCCTGCAGTTCTTC. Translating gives CASSLDPILQFF.

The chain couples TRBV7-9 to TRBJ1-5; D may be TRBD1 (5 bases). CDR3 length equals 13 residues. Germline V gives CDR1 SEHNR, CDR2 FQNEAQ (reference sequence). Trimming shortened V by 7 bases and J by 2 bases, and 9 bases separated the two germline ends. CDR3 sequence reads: CASTLGGNQPQHF. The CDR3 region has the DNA TGTGCCAGCACCTTGGGGGGCAATCAGCCCCAGCATTTT.

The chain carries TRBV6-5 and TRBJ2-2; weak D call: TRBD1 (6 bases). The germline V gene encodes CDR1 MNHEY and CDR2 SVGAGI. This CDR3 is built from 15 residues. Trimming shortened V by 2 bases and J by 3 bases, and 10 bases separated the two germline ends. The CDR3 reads CASSYQQGDTGELFF. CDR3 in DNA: TGTGCCAGCAGTTACCAACAGGGTGACACCGGGGAGCTGTTTTTT.

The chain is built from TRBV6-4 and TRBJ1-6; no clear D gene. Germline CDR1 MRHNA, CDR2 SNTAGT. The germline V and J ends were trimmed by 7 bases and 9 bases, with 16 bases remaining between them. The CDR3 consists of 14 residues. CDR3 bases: TGTGCCAGCATAGTACGGCCGGAGGGTTCACCCCTCCACTTT. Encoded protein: CASIVRPEGSPLHF.

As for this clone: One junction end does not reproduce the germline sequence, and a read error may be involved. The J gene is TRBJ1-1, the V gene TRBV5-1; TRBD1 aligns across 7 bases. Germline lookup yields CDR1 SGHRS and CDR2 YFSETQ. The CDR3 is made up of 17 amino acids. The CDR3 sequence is CASSFIYRGGSNTEAFF. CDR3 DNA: TGCGCAAGCAGCTTTATCTACAGGGGAGGCTCGAACACTGAAGCTTTCTTT.

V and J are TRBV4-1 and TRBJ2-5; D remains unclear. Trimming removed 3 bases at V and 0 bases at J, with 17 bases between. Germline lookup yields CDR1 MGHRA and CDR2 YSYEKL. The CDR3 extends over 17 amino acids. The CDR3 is CASSHPKGLGYQETQYF. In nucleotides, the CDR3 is TGCGCCAGCAGCCACCCCAAGGGTTTGGGGTACCAAGAGACCCAGTACTTC.

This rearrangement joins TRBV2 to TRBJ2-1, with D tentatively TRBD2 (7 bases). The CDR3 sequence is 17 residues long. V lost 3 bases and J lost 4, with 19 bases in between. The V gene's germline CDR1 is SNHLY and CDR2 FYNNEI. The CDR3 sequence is CASSEGVIRGGYNEQFF. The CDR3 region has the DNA TGTGCCAGCAGTGAGGGGGTGATCAGGGGAGGGTACAATGAGCAGTTCTTC.

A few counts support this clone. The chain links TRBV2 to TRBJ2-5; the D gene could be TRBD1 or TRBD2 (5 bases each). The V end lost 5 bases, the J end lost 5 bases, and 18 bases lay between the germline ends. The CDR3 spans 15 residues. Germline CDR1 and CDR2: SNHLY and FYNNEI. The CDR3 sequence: CASSLGTLSWETQYF. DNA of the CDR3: TGTGCCAGCAGTTTGGGGACGCTGAGTTGGGAGACCCAGTACTTC. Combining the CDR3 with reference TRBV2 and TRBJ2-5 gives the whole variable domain EPEVTQTPSHQVTQMGQEVILRCVPISNHLYFYWYRQILGQKVEFLVSFYNNEISEKSEIFDDQFSVERPDGSNFTLKIRSTKLEDSAMYFCASSLGTLSWETQYFGPGTRLLVL.

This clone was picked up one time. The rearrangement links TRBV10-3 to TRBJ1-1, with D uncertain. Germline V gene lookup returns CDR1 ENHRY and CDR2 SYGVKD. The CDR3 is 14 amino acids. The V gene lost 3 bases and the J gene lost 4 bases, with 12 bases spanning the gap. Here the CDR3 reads CAISDRPWGTEAFF. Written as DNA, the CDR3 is TGTGCCATCAGTGACAGGCCGTGGGGCACTGAAGCTTTCTTT.

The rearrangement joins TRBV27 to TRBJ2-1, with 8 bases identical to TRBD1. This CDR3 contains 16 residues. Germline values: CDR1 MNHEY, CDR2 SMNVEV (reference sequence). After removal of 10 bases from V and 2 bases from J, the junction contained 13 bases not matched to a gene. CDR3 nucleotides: TGTGCCATCCGCATCCTCACAGGGGGGACCTACAATGAGCAGTTCTTC. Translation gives CAIRILTGGTYNEQFF.

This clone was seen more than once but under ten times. The CDR3 loop is CASSIAGRFTDTQYF. CDR3 in DNA: TGTGCCAGTAGTATTGCTGGACGGTTCACAGATACGCAGTATTTT. The V call is TRBV19, the J call TRBJ2-3; no firm D call. Germline lookup yields CDR1 LNHDA and CDR2 SQIVND (reference sequence). CDR3 size: 15 residues. The V gene lost 3 bases and the J gene lost 2 bases, with 12 bases spanning the gap.

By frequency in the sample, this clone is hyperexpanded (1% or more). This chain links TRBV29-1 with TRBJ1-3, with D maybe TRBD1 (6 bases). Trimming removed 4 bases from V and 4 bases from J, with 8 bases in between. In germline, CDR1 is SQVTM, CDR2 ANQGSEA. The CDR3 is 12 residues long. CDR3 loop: CSVAGDGNTIYF. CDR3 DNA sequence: TGCAGCGTTGCAGGGGACGGAAACACCATATATTTT.

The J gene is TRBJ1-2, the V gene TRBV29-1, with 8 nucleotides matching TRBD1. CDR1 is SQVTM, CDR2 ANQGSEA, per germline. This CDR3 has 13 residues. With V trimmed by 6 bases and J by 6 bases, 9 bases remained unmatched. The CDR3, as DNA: TGCAGCGTGCCCTCGGACAGGGAAAATGGCTACACCTTC. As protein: CSVPSDRENGYTF.

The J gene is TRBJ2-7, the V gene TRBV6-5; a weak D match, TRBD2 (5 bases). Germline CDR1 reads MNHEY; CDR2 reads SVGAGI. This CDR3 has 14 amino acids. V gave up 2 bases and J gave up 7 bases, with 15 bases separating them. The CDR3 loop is CASSYTSPYEEQYF. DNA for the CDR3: TGTGCCAGCAGTTACACTAGTCCCTACGAAGAGCAGTACTTC.

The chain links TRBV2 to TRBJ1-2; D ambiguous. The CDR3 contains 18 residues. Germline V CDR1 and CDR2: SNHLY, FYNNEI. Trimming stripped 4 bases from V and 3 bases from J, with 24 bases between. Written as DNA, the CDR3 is TGTGCCAGCAGTGGATTTTGGCAGGATCAACACCCGGACTATGGCTACACCTTC. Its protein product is CASSGFWQDQHPDYGYTF.

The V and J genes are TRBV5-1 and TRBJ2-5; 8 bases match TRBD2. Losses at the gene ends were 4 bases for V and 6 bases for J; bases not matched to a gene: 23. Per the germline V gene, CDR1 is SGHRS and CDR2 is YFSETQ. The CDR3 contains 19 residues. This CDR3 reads CASSPRWSGGSELMQTQYF. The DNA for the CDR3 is TGCGCCAGCAGCCCTCGTTGGAGCGGGGGCTCTGAGCTCATGCAGACCCAGTACTTC.

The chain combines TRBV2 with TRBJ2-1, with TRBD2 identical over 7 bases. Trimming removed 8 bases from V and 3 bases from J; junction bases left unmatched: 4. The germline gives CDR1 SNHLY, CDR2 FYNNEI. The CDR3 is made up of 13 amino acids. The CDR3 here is CASWERGYNEQFF. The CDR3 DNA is TGTGCCAGCTGGGAGCGGGGCTACAATGAGCAGTTCTTC. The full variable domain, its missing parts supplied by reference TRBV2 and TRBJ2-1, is EPEVTQTPSHQVTQMGQEVILRCVPISNHLYFYWYRQILGQKVEFLVSFYNNEISEKSEIFDDQFSVERPDGSNFTLKIRSTKLEDSAMYFCASWERGYNEQFFGPGTRLTVL.

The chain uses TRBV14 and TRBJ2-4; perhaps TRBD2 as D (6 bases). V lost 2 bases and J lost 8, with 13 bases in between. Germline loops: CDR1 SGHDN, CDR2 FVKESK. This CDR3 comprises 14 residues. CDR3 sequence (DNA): TGTGCCAGCAGCCAACTCCAGGGCGGGGACATTCAGTACTTC. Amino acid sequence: CASSQLQGGDIQYF.

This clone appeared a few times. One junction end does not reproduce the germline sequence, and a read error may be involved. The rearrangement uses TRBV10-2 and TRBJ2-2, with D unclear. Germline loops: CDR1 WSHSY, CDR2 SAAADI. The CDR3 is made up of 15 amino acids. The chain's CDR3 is CASKRPLANSGELFF. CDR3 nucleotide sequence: TGCGCCAGCAAGAGACCCCTTGCGAACTCCGGGGAGCTGTTTTTT.